What follows are 29 T cell receptor beta chains derived from one specimen sequenced in a study of T-cell memory formation after mild COVID-19. TCRdb reanalysed the 5' RACE reads using MiXCR and keeps one entry per CDR3 protein. In the table there are some 150,000 distinct CDR3 sequences, 14% of which are singletons. Sequencing was carried out using PBMCs or a T cell subset sorted from them (not recorded which). These receptors were obtained from an adult woman who had mild COVID-19 (a few samples of this study predate the infection). Cell type and time point are not known.

This clonotype showed up many times. DNA of the CDR3: TGTGCCAGCAGCTCGCCATCGAGTTTCTACGAGCAGTACTTC. This gives the protein CASSSPSSFYEQYF. The chain carries TRBV7-9 and TRBJ2-7; unclear D gene. CDR1 and CDR2 (germline): SEHNR, FQNEAQ (reference sequence). The CDR3 consists of 14 residues. Trimming took off 4 bases at V and 3 bases at J, with 13 bases between the two ends.

In this sample, this clonotype turned up a few times. The CDR3: CASSSLTTDTQYF. The CDR3 nucleotides read TGTGCCAGCAGTTCCCTTACGACAGATACGCAGTATTTT. The rearrangement joins TRBV12-3 or TRBV12-4 to TRBJ2-3; D gene ambiguous. The CDR3 is made up of 13 amino acids. Trimming stripped 4 bases from V and 3 bases from J, with 8 bases between.

The rearrangement joins TRBV29-1 to TRBJ2-7; no clear D. Between the trimmed V and J ends, which lost 4 bases and 0 bases, there was a span of 4 bases. CDR1 is SQVTM and CDR2 is ANQGSEA in the germline V gene. CDR3 size: 11 residues. DNA for the CDR3: TGCAGCGTTGGGGGCTCCTACGAGCAGTACTTC. Its translation is CSVGGSYEQYF.

V usage is TRBV7-9 and J usage is TRBJ2-7, with D perhaps TRBD1 (5 bases). Per germline, CDR1 SEHNR and CDR2 FQNEAQ (reference sequence). Trimming left V 4 bases short and J 4 bases short, with 20 bases between. This CDR3 has 16 amino acids. CDR3 DNA sequence: TGTGCCAGCAGCTCAGACCGTAGGGGCCACAGGTACGAGCAGTACTTC. Its protein product is CASSSDRRGHRYEQYF.

This clonotype has only a few counts. As DNA, the CDR3 is TGCAGTGCTAGTACTAGCGGGGACCACAATGAGCAGTTCTTC. It codes for CSASTSGDHNEQFF. The chain uses TRBV20-1 and TRBJ2-1; 10 bases are a match to TRBD2. This CDR3 is 14 amino acids long. V lost 3 bases to trimming and J lost 5 bases; unmatched junction nucleotides: 4. Germline V gives CDR1 DFQATT, CDR2 SNEGSKA (reference sequence).

The rearrangement joins TRBV2 to TRBJ2-3; D unclear. The CDR3 consists of 14 residues. Germline V CDR1 and CDR2: SNHLY, FYNNEI. V lost 6 bases and J lost 0, with 10 bases in between. The CDR3 bases are TGTGCCAGCAGCCCCCGGGTCAGCACAGATACGCAGTATTTT. Amino acid sequence: CASSPRVSTDTQYF.

This clonotype is medium-sized (0.01 to 0.1%) in the sample. V gene TRBV5-1 combines with J gene TRBJ1-1; possibly TRBD1 for D (5 bases). Trimming removed 2 bases at V and 2 bases at J, with 10 bases between. The CDR3 runs to 14 residues. Germline CDR1 is SGHRS and CDR2 is YFSETQ. The CDR3 loop reads CASSFWGTNTEAFF. The CDR3 DNA sequence: TGCGCCAGCAGCTTTTGGGGGACTAACACTGAAGCTTTCTTT.

The V call is TRBV30, the J call TRBJ1-6, with 8 bases aligning to TRBD1. Per germline, CDR1 GTSNPN and CDR2 SVGIG (reference sequence). J gave up 12 bases and V 5 bases, and 12 bases lay outside the gene matches. The CDR3 totals 14 residues. The CDR3 loop reads CAWAQGAGRRPLHF. For the CDR3, the DNA is TGTGCCTGGGCTCAGGGGGCGGGTAGGAGACCCCTCCACTTT.

CDR3: CSVAWTSSYEQYF. The CDR3 nucleotides read TGCAGCGTTGCCTGGACAAGCTCCTACGAGCAGTACTTC. The chain recombines TRBV29-1 with TRBJ2-7; D is perhaps TRBD1 (5 bases). This CDR3 region has 13 residues. The V end was cut by 4 bases, the J end by 0 bases, with 10 bases between. Germline lookup yields CDR1 SQVTM and CDR2 ANQGSEA.

This clonotype was recorded a few times. The CDR3 DNA follows: TGTGCCAGCAGCCGAGGGGGGGCCACGGGGACCGGGGAGCTGTTTTTT. This translates into CASSRGGATGTGELFF. This rearrangement joins TRBV13 to TRBJ2-2; a possible D gene is TRBD2 (7 bases). This CDR3 comprises 16 residues. CDR1 and CDR2 (germline): PRHDT, FYEKMQ (reference sequence). The V end was cut by 5 bases, the J end by 5 bases, with 18 bases between.

The J gene is TRBJ1-1, the V gene TRBV7-6, with 10 bases lining up with TRBD1. Germline CDR1 reads SGHVS; CDR2 reads FNYEAQ. Unmatched junction bases numbered 12, after V lost 4 bases and J lost 4 bases. The CDR3 has 17 amino acids. For the CDR3, the DNA is TGTGCCAGCAGCTCGGCCGGGACAGGGGAATTTGGCACTGAAGCTTTCTTT. Amino acids: CASSSAGTGEFGTEAFF.

The chain recombines TRBV3-1 with TRBJ2-1; D unresolved. Trimming took off 4 bases at V and 10 bases at J, with 17 bases between the two ends. From germline, CDR1 is LGHDT and CDR2 YNNKEL (reference sequence). The CDR3 consists of 14 residues. CDR3: CASSPPERVGEQFF. The CDR3 DNA is TGTGCCAGCAGCCCCCCTGAACGGGTCGGGGAGCAGTTCTTC.

The genes are TRBV4-3 and TRBJ2-3; no reliable D call. Germline V gene sequence: CDR1 LGHNA, CDR2 YSLEER. This CDR3 is built from 13 residues. The ends were cut back, 4 bases at V and 2 bases at J, with 7 bases in the middle. The CDR3 sequence: CASSPGITDTQYF. CDR3 DNA: TGCGCCAGCAGCCCTGGGATCACAGATACGCAGTATTTT.

J is TRBJ2-7 and V is TRBV12-3 or TRBV12-4; the D is unclear. V lost 6 bases, J lost 0 bases, and 12 bases lay in between. This CDR3 region has 14 residues. CDR3 protein: CASRPDPSSYEQYF. The DNA of the CDR3 is TGTGCCAGCAGACCGGACCCGAGCTCCTACGAGCAGTACTTC.

In its sample, this clonotype was seen a few times. The chain carries TRBV9 and TRBJ1-2; D is perhaps TRBD1 (6 bases). Germline V gives CDR1 SGDLS, CDR2 YYNGEE. Trimming removed 3 bases at V and 7 bases at J, with 19 bases between. The CDR3 runs to 15 residues. This CDR3 is CASSDSETGSPGYTF. The CDR3 DNA reads TGTGCCAGCAGCGATTCAGAGACAGGTTCCCCTGGCTACACCTTC.

Ten or more counts support this clonotype. The chain combines TRBV2 with TRBJ1-6, with a weak D call TRBD1 (5 bases). Trimming shortened V by 6 bases and J by 3 bases, and 12 bases separated the two germline ends. The CDR3 has 15 residues. Germline values: CDR1 SNHLY, CDR2 FYNNEI. CDR3 protein: CASSQGRVYNSPLHF. CDR3 DNA: TGTGCCAGCAGCCAGGGCAGGGTCTATAATTCACCCCTCCACTTT.

The table lists this clonotype with a few counts. The CDR3 DNA sequence: TGCAGTGCGACAAACCCTCAAGCGGGTCGCACAGATACGCAGTATTTT. It specifies CSATNPQAGRTDTQYF. The V and J genes are TRBV20-1 and TRBJ2-3, with a possible D match to TRBD2 (6 bases). CDR1 and CDR2 (germline): DFQATT, SNEGSKA (reference sequence). CDR3 length: 16 residues. V was shortened by 6 bases and J by 1 base, with 20 bases between the two germline ends.

The chain joins TRBV5-1 to TRBJ2-5; TRBD2 agrees at 9 bases. In germline, CDR1 is SGHRS, CDR2 YFSETQ. The trim removed 1 base at V and 2 bases at J, leaving 6 bases unmatched. This CDR3 is 16 amino acids long. CDR3 region: CASSLFAGGPQETQYF. For the CDR3, the DNA is TGCGCCAGCAGCTTGTTCGCGGGAGGGCCACAAGAGACCCAGTACTTC.

This clonotype showed up just a few times. This chain uses TRBV7-9 with TRBJ2-7, with a possible D match to TRBD2 (6 bases). The CDR3 covers 12 residues. The V and J ends lost 5 bases and 7 bases respectively, with 12 bases between them. Germline loops: CDR1 SEHNR, CDR2 FQNEAQ (reference sequence). The CDR3 coding sequence is TGTGCCAGCAGCCTCTCCGGAGGGGAGCAGTACTTC. Translated: CASSLSGGEQYF. Full variable domain (outside the CDR3, taken from reference TRBV7-9 and TRBJ2-7): DTGVSQNPRHKITKRGQNVTFRCDPISEHNRLYWYRQTLGQGPEFLTYFQNEAQLEKSRLLSDRFSAERPKGSFSTLEIQRTEQGDSAMYLCASSLSGGEQYFGPGTRLTVT.

The chain combines TRBV29-1 with TRBJ1-1; maybe TRBD1 (6 bases). Germline-derived CDR1 and CDR2 are SQVTM and ANQGSEA. The V end was cut by 6 bases, the J end by 4 bases, with 15 bases between. CDR3 length equals 13 residues. In nucleotides, the CDR3 is TGCAGCGTCGCACAGGGCGGGGGCACTGAAGCTTTCTTT. Translation gives CSVAQGGGTEAFF. The full variable domain, in which reference TRBV29-1 and TRBJ1-1 provide the parts outside the CDR3, is SAVISQKPSRDICQRGTSLTIQCQVDSQVTMMFWYRQQPGQSLTLIATANQGSEATYESGFVIDKFPISRPNLTFSTLTVSNMSPEDSSIYLCSVAQGGGTEAFFGQGTRLTVV.

This clonotype has just a few counts. This sequence joins TRBV29-1 and TRBJ2-1; 10 bases line up with TRBD1. This CDR3 spans 14 amino acids. The V gene end was trimmed by 6 bases and the J gene end by 8 bases; junction bases not matched to a gene: 10. Germline CDR1 is SQVTM and CDR2 is ANQGSEA. The CDR3 sequence: CSVPGQGVLDEQFF. The CDR3 nucleotides read TGCAGCGTACCTGGACAGGGGGTTTTGGATGAGCAGTTCTTC.

The sample holds a few counts of this clonotype. This chain connects TRBV20-1 to TRBJ2-7, with D unclear. The CDR3 length is 12 residues. Germline-derived CDR1 and CDR2 are DFQATT and SNEGSKA (reference sequence). Between the trimmed V and J ends, which lost 3 bases and 0 bases, there was a span of 6 bases. This chain's CDR3 is CSASGSSYEQYF. The CDR3 DNA follows: TGCAGTGCTAGCGGCAGCTCCTACGAGCAGTACTTC.

This clonotype was seen more than once but under ten times. The chain uses TRBV13 and TRBJ1-1, with D possibly TRBD1 on 6 matching bases. Trimming shortened V by 5 bases and J by 1 base, and 14 bases separated the two germline ends. Germline lookup yields CDR1 PRHDT and CDR2 FYEKMQ (reference sequence). The CDR3 contains 15 residues. The CDR3 DNA sequence: TGTGCCAGCAGCGGGCGGACAGCGACGAACACTGAAGCTTTCTTT. Encoded protein: CASSGRTATNTEAFF.

The rearrangement uses TRBV5-5 and TRBJ2-3, with a weak D call TRBD1 (5 bases). Germline loops: CDR1 SGHKS, CDR2 YYEKEE (reference sequence). The CDR3 length is 14 residues. Trimming removed 0 bases from V and 3 bases from J, with 8 bases in between. In DNA, the CDR3 is TGTGCCAGCAGCTTGGAGGGGTGGACAGATACGCAGTATTTT. Translated: CASSLEGWTDTQYF.

This clonotype has just a few counts. The chain uses TRBV5-6 and TRBJ2-1; 7 bases are a match to TRBD2. CDR3 size: 16 residues. The trim removed 3 bases at V and 2 bases at J, leaving 8 bases unmatched. CDR1 and CDR2 (germline): SGHDT, YYEEEE. In DNA, the CDR3 is TGTGCCAGCAGCTCGGATAGCGGGTTCCCCTACAATGAGCAGTTCTTC. It encodes CASSSDSGFPYNEQFF.

This clonotype has a handful of counts. This chain joins TRBV4-3 and TRBJ1-2; D is unclear. The germline V gene encodes CDR1 LGHNA and CDR2 YSLEER. This CDR3 contains 13 residues. Trimming shortened V by 4 bases and J by 5 bases, and 11 bases separated the two germline ends. The CDR3 sequence is CASSLKAGYGYTF. DNA for the CDR3: TGCGCCAGCAGCCTAAAGGCCGGGTATGGCTACACCTTC.

This clonotype was observed a handful of times. The chain carries TRBV4-1 and TRBJ1-2, with 7 bases matching TRBD1. There are 18 residues in the CDR3. Per germline, CDR1 MGHRA and CDR2 YSYEKL. J gave up 8 bases and V 1 base, and 19 bases lay outside the gene matches. CDR3 in amino acids: CASSQVLFHVETGHGYTF. As DNA, the CDR3 is TGCGCCAGCAGCCAAGTTCTTTTTCATGTTGAGACAGGGCACGGCTACACCTTC.

This clonotype was observed a handful of times. The chain recombines TRBV6-5 with TRBJ2-7; tentatively, D is TRBD1 or TRBD2 (5 bases each). The germline V gene encodes CDR1 MNHEY and CDR2 SVGAGI. V shed 4 bases and J shed 3 bases, with 7 bases lying between them. This CDR3 region has 12 residues. CDR3 loop: CASSWDDYEQYF. Here the CDR3 DNA reads TGTGCCAGCAGTTGGGACGACTACGAGCAGTACTTC.

J is TRBJ1-2 and V is TRBV6-2 or TRBV6-3; 7 bases align to TRBD1. Germline V gene sequence: CDR1 MNHEY, CDR2 SVGEGT. CDR3 size: 11 residues. V was clipped by 3 bases and J by 12 bases; unmatched bases: 4. CDR3 sequence (DNA): TGTGCCAGCAGTTATGGAGGACAGGACACCTTC. It yields the protein CASSYGGQDTF.